The rows below give T cell receptor beta chains drawn from one sample of a study of cytomegalovirus exposure and HLA in healthy donors. Assay used: immunoSEQ multiplex PCR; TCRdb lists only in-frame clones, some missing. This sample carries roughly 120,000 clones, around 78% of them seen once, and the ten largest clones take 2.5% to 3.5%. The source material was PBMCs. The receptors were sampled from a woman younger than 45 in good health and CMV-seropositive. Both conserved end residues are part of each CDR3. D genes are given only for firm matches. Rows give clone size only sometimes, using once, few, many, or a class for an expanded clone.

J	size	D	V	DNA	CDR3
TRBJ2-7	few	.	TRBV4-1	TGTGCCAGCAGCCAAGACTGGCAGTGGTCCTACGAGCAGTACTTC	CASSQDWQWSYEQYF
TRBJ1-1	few	TRBD1	TRBV5-1	TGCGCCAGCAGCTTGGGGGGGACAGGTGAAGCTTTCTTT	CASSLGGTGEAFF
TRBJ1-3	few	.	TRBV9	TGTGCCAGCAGCGTAGATCCGGAGACTGGAAACACCATATATTTT	CASSVDPETGNTIYF
TRBJ1-2	.	TRBD1	TRBV27	TGTGCCAGCAGTTCATCACAGGGGGCTAGGGGCTACACCTTC	CASSSSQGARGYTF
TRBJ2-3	once	.	TRBV5-6	TGTGCCAGCTCCATACGGATCCTGAGGGTCGGCACAGATACGCAGTATTTT	CASSIRILRVGTDTQYF
TRBJ1-2	.	TRBD1	TRBV5-1	TGCGCCAGCAGCTTGGAGACAGGACAGGGGCGCTACACCTTC	CASSLETGQGRYTF
TRBJ2-1	.	TRBD2	TRBV7-3	TGTGCCAGCAGCTTTAGCGGGGGCCCGAGACACCGCTCCTACAATGAGCAGTTCTTC	CASSFSGGPRHRSYNEQFF
TRBJ2-5	.	TRBD2	TRBV15	TGTGCCACCAGCTTAACCATAGCGGGACAAGAGACCCAGTACTTC	CATSLTIAGQETQYF
TRBJ2-3	.	TRBD2	TRBV29-1	TGCAGCGTTGGGGCGGGTAGCGGGGGGTCTAGCACAGATACGCAGTATTTT	CSVGAGSGGSSTDTQYF
TRBJ1-2	.	TRBD1	TRBV11-2	TGTGCCAGCAGCTCCTGGACAGGGGGCGAATATGGCTACACCTTC	CASSSWTGGEYGYTF
TRBJ2-7	.	.	TRBV2	TGTGCCAGCAGTAAACAGATGATCTACGAGCAGTACTTC	CASSKQMIYEQYF
TRBJ1-3	.	TRBD1	TRBV14	TGTGCCAGCAACGCGGACAGGCCGGGCCCGGGAAACACCATATATTTT	CASNADRPGPGNTIYF
TRBJ1-5	few	TRBD1	TRBV6-5	TGTGCCAGCAGCACCGGGACAGGGGGCAATCAGCCCCAGCATTTT	CASSTGTGGNQPQHF
TRBJ1-6	few	TRBD1	TRBV4-1	TGCGCCAGCAGCCAAGAAGTAGGGGGCTGGAATTCACCCCTCCACTTT	CASSQEVGGWNSPLHF
TRBJ2-2	.	TRBD1	TRBV4-2	TGTGCCAGCAGCCAAGATCTCGGGACAGGGGTTATGTCGGGGCTGTTTTTT	CASSQDLGTGVMSGLFF
TRBJ1-1	few	.	TRBV5-6	TGTGCCAGCAGCTTGGCGGTCAGGGAAGCTTTCTTT	CASSLAVREAFF
TRBJ1-1	.	TRBD1	TRBV6-5	TGTGCCAGCAGGTGGGACAGGGTTTCTGAAGCTTTCTTT	CASRWDRVSEAFF
TRBJ2-2	once	.	TRBV5-4	TGTGCCAGCAGCTTGGGGACACTGAACACCGGGGAGCTGTTTTTT	CASSLGTLNTGELFF
TRBJ1-2	.	.	TRBV7-9	TGTTCCAGCAGCTTCCAGTATGGCTACACCTTC	CSSSFQYGYTF
TRBJ1-6	.	.	TRBV6-5	TGTGCCAGCAGTCAGGGATCTTCCAATTCTTCACCCCTCCACTTT	CASSQGSSNSSPLHF
TRBJ2-5	.	.	TRBV18	TGTGCCAGCTCACCCCAAGGGGGATTCCTAGAGACCCAGTACTTC	CASSPQGGFLETQYF
TRBJ1-4	.	.	TRBV19	TGTGCCAGTAGTATAGGTACGGTTCCAAAACTGTTTTTT	CASSIGTVPKLFF
TRBJ2-3	.	TRBD1	TRBV6-6	TGTGCCAGCTGGACAGGCTATCGCACAGATACGCAGTATTTT	CASWTGYRTDTQYF
TRBJ2-5	.	.	TRBV6-5	TGTGCCAGCAGACGAATCGGACCCTCGGGGGAGGCCCAGTACTTC	CASRRIGPSGEAQYF
TRBJ2-3	.	TRBD2	TRBV12-5	TGTGCTAGTGGTTCCGGGACTAGCGCATTTCCTAGCACAGATACGCAGTATTTT	CASGSGTSAFPSTDTQYF
TRBJ2-1	.	TRBD2	TRBV9	TGTGCCAGCAGCGTAGGACTAGCGGGGGGACCCGTCGAGCAGTTCTTC	CASSVGLAGGPVEQFF
TRBJ1-6	.	.	TRBV4-2	TGTGCCAGCAGCCAAGATTACCCAGCACCCCTCCACTTT	CASSQDYPAPLHF
TRBJ2-3	once	.	TRBV4-2	TGTGCCAGCAGCCAAGAAGAGGGGGGGTCCACAGATACGCAGTATTTT	CASSQEEGGSTDTQYF
TRBJ2-5	.	TRBD2	TRBV27	TGTGCCAGCAGTTTGTTTCCCGGGGGGGAAGAGACCCAGTACTTC	CASSLFPGGEETQYF
TRBJ2-7	once	.	TRBV4-3	TGCGCCAGCAGCCAAGTCCAGACAGCCTACGAGCAGTACTTC	CASSQVQTAYEQYF